Below, 13 T cell receptor beta chains from the same sample are listed, as sequenced in a study of early T cells in non-severe SARS-CoV-2 infection. TCRdb ran MiXCR on the 5' RACE reads and lists one entry per CDR3 protein. The sample includes about 48,000 distinct CDR3 sequences, around 10% of them seen just once. The sample comprised whole blood. These receptor sequences come from an adult who was a healthcare worker with PCR-confirmed SARS-CoV-2 infection or an uninfected control (not recorded which).

There are many counts of this clonotype. Mismatch with germline at one junction end may stem from a read error. The rearrangement joins TRBV6-1 to TRBJ1-2; D remains unclear. The CDR3 runs 9 residues. Germline V lookup: CDR1 MNHNS, CDR2 SASEGT. As DNA, the CDR3 is TGTGCCAGCAGTACTAAAAGATTCTTC. This translates into CASSTKRFF.

Here the CDR3 DNA reads TGTGCCAGCGCTAGCGGACTAAGCTCCTACAATGAGCAGTTCTTC. This codes for CASASGLSSYNEQFF. This sequence joins TRBV9 and TRBJ2-1; 7 nucleotides match TRBD2. V was pared by 7 bases and J by 0 bases, with 7 bases of the junction left unmatched. Per germline, CDR1 SGDLS and CDR2 YYNGEE. The length of the CDR3 is 15 residues.

This clonotype was counted only a few times. This chain connects TRBV29-1 to TRBJ1-3; D gene ambiguous. From germline, CDR1 is SQVTM and CDR2 ANQGSEA. The CDR3 sequence is 13 residues long. Trimming left V 6 bases short and J 3 bases short, with 12 bases between. CDR3 sequence: CSVAQGNGNTIYF. In DNA form, the CDR3 reads TGCAGCGTGGCCCAAGGGAATGGAAACACCATATATTTT. Using reference TRBV29-1 and TRBJ1-3 for the parts outside the CDR3, the full variable domain is SAVISQKPSRDICQRGTSLTIQCQVDSQVTMMFWYRQQPGQSLTLIATANQGSEATYESGFVIDKFPISRPNLTFSTLTVSNMSPEDSSIYLCSVAQGNGNTIYFGEGSWLTVV.

This clonotype has at least ten counts. The chain employs TRBV3-1 and TRBJ2-1; no definite D call. The CDR3 is made up of 15 amino acids. CDR1 and CDR2 from the germline V gene are LGHDT and YNNKEL (reference sequence). Trimming removed 0 bases from V and 8 bases from J, with 14 bases in between. The CDR3 nucleotides read TGTGCCAGCAGCCAAGATGAAAGGTCGGCAGATGAGCAGTTCTTC. It translates to CASSQDERSADEQFF.

The genes are TRBV6-1 and TRBJ2-7; D ambiguous. The CDR3 sequence is 12 residues long. Germline V gene data show CDR1 as MNHNS and CDR2 as SASEGT. V gave up 5 bases and J gave up 6 bases, with 11 bases separating them. The CDR3 loop is CASSQPLFEQYF. CDR3 sequence (DNA): TGTGCCAGCAGTCAACCTCTCTTCGAGCAGTACTTC.

This chain links TRBV29-1 with TRBJ2-1; D may be TRBD2 (5 bases). V was cut by 2 bases and J by 4 bases, with 9 bases left in between. CDR3 length equals 13 residues. Per the germline V gene, CDR1 is SQVTM and CDR2 is ANQGSEA. CDR3 nucleotides: TGCAGCGTTGAACCGGGATCTTACAATGAGCAGTTCTTC. Translation: CSVEPGSYNEQFF.

As for this clonotype: One end of the junction does not line up with germline, which may come from a read error. In nucleotides, the CDR3 is TGTGCCAGCAGCGTAAAGCGGGAGGTCTCCCACAATGAGCAGTTCTTC. Protein sequence: CASSVKREVSHNEQFF. The genes are TRBV5-4 and TRBJ2-1; 9 nucleotides line up with TRBD2. Germline V gene sequence: CDR1 SGHNT, CDR2 YYREEE (reference sequence). This CDR3 has 16 amino acids.

There are many counts of this clonotype. The V call is TRBV3-1, the J call TRBJ2-2; D might be TRBD1 (5 bases). The germline V gene has CDR1 LGHDT and CDR2 YNNKEL (reference sequence). The CDR3 is 14 amino acids. Trimming cost V 2 bases and J 1 base, with 5 bases left between them. The CDR3 spells CASSQRGNTGELFF. The CDR3 coding sequence is TGTGCCAGCAGCCAAAGGGGGAACACCGGGGAGCTGTTTTTT.

V gene TRBV27 combines with J gene TRBJ2-7, with D perhaps assigned TRBD1 or TRBD2 (5 bases each). The V end was cut by 4 bases, the J end by 6 bases, with 10 bases between. This CDR3 is 12 amino acids long. Germline V gene lookup returns CDR1 MNHEY and CDR2 SMNVEV (reference sequence). The CDR3 DNA reads TGTGCCAGCAGTTCCCCGGGGCGCGAGCAGTACTTC. Translating it yields CASSSPGREQYF.

This clonotype was seen repeatedly, ten times or more. The chain combines TRBV7-9 with TRBJ2-2; weak D call: TRBD2 (6 bases). Per the germline V gene, CDR1 is SEHNR and CDR2 is FQNEAQ (reference sequence). Trimming took 4 bases from V and 1 from J, leaving 16 bases between them. The CDR3 is 17 amino acids. The CDR3 DNA reads as TGTGCCAGCAGCTCCCTAACGACGGGACTGAACACCGGGGAGCTGTTTTTT. This sequence encodes CASSSLTTGLNTGELFF.

A remark on this clonotype: A read error is possible here, since a much larger clone lies one base away. The CDR3 nucleotides read TGTGCCAGCAGGCAAGATGCGGGGGCTGATGAAGCTTTCTTT. Translating gives CASRQDAGADEAFF. The V call is TRBV3-1, the J call TRBJ1-1; D perhaps matches TRBD1 (6 bases). Germline V gene lookup returns CDR1 LGHDT and CDR2 YNNKEL (reference sequence). This CDR3 has 14 amino acids.

The chain recombines TRBV25-1 with TRBJ2-7, with D tentatively TRBD2 (7 bases). Trimming took 2 bases from V and 7 from J, leaving 15 bases between them. There are 14 residues in the CDR3. CDR1 is MGHDK, CDR2 SYGVNS, per germline. The CDR3 nucleotides are TGTGCCAGCAGTGAAAGGGGGAGGGGCTGGGAGCAGTACTTC. It codes for CASSERGRGWEQYF.

This clonotype has ten or more counts. This sequence joins TRBV3-1 and TRBJ2-7; no firm D call. The CDR3 consists of 15 residues. The germline gives CDR1 LGHDT, CDR2 YNNKEL (reference sequence). Trimming pared 0 bases from V and 2 bases from J, leaving 11 bases between. CDR3 protein: CASSQDWAETYEQYF. In nucleotides, the CDR3 is TGTGCCAGCAGCCAAGATTGGGCAGAAACCTACGAGCAGTACTTC.